These 17 T cell receptor beta chains share one sample of origin, sequenced in a study of T cells in localized non-small cell lung cancer (TCRdb year 2020). Libraries were prepared through the immunoSEQ multiplex PCR assay. In its TCRdb copy, this immuneACCESS table keeps in-frame sequences only and misses some clones. Where compared with another copy, unresolved V genes explain less than half of these, and the others have no known cause. The sample table lists about 12,000 clones, just over 85% of them with a count of one. The ten largest clones take up roughly 63% of the sample. Sequenced material: peripheral blood, taken before any cancer treatment. These TCRs come from a male donor older than 55 with stage III lung adenocarcinoma.

The genes are TRBV2 and TRBJ2-7; TRBD1 is a possible D gene (5 bases). With 7 bases removed from V and 5 bases from J, the gap between germline ends came to 15 bases. The CDR3 has 13 residues. Germline V gives CDR1 SNHLY, CDR2 FYNNEI. The CDR3 here is CASNPQGADEQYF. The CDR3 coding sequence is TGTGCCAGCAACCCCCAGGGCGCCGACGAGCAGTACTTC.

This clone is a singleton in its sample. The rearrangement links TRBV7-6 to TRBJ2-1, with D maybe TRBD2 (6 bases). This CDR3 region has 17 residues. Germline V gene data show CDR1 as SGHVS and CDR2 as FNYEAQ. V lost 1 base to trimming and J lost 0 bases, with 13 bases between them. CDR3 sequence: CASSLEASVRSYNEQFF. The CDR3 region has the DNA TGTGCCAGCAGCTTAGAGGCTAGCGTTCGCTCCTACAATGAGCAGTTCTTC. Complete variable domain (other parts from reference TRBV7-6 and TRBJ2-1): GAGVSQSPRYKVTKRGQDVALRCDPISGHVSLYWYRQALGQGPEFLTYFNYEAQQDKSGLPNDRFSAERPEGSISTLTIQRTEQRDSAMYRCASSLEASVRSYNEQFFGPGTRLTVL.

The rearrangement uses TRBV5-8 and TRBJ1-4, with 9 bases matching TRBD1. CDR3 size: 15 residues. V was pared by 0 bases and J by 8 bases, with 5 bases of the junction left unmatched. CDR1 and CDR2 from the germline V gene are SGHTS and YDEGEE. The CDR3 here is CASSLAWTGEEKLFF. CDR3 nucleotides: TGTGCCAGCAGCTTGGCGTGGACAGGGGAGGAAAAACTGTTTTTT.

Sample share makes this clone large (0.1 to 1%). The rearrangement uses TRBV7-2 and TRBJ2-4; 7 bases are a match to TRBD1. V shed 6 bases, J shed 1 base, and the junction held 15 bases outside the gene matches. This CDR3 has 18 residues. Germline assignment: CDR1 SGHTA and CDR2 FQGNSA. The DNA of the CDR3 is TGTGCCAGCAGTCCAGGACAGGCCTTCTCGTGGGCCAAAAACATTCAGTACTTC. Translating it yields CASSPGQAFSWAKNIQYF.

There are a few counts of this clone. The rearrangement uses TRBV19 and TRBJ1-5, with 12 nucleotides matching TRBD1. The germline V gene encodes CDR1 LNHDA and CDR2 SQIVND (reference sequence). The J segment lost 7 bases and the V segment lost 7 bases, leaving 8 bases of the junction unmatched. CDR3 length equals 15 residues. Here the CDR3 DNA reads TGTGCCAGTATGCCCGGGACAGGGGGCCGCCAGCCCCAGCATTTT. Translating it yields CASMPGTGGRQPQHF.

This clone turned up a few times. This chain uses TRBV1 with TRBJ1-5; the table's D call TRBD1 went unverified against the DNA. TRBV1 is a pseudogene. The CDR3 is 17 residues long. In DNA form, the CDR3 reads TGCACCAGCAGCCCAGGAAGCTCGGAAGAAAGGGGTCAGCCCCAGCATTTT. Translation: CTSSPGSSEERGQPQHF.

J is TRBJ2-5 and V is TRBV4-2; 11 positions agree with TRBD2. The germline V gene has CDR1 LGHNA and CDR2 YNFKEQ. The CDR3 covers 16 residues. V lost 5 bases, J lost 5 bases, and 10 bases stayed unmatched. The CDR3 DNA follows: TGTGCCAGCAGCGTTACGGGACTAGCGGTGGGGGAGACCCAGTACTTC. Translation: CASSVTGLAVGETQYF.

This clone was counted a single time. CDR3 sequence: CASSFPDRGRKDQPQHF. The CDR3 DNA is TGTGCCAGCAGCTTCCCTGACAGGGGGCGAAAGGATCAGCCCCAGCATTTT. The chain employs TRBV5-8 and TRBJ1-5; TRBD1 aligns across 10 bases. With 2 bases clipped from V and 5 bases from J, the junction kept 10 bases outside the gene matches. CDR3 length: 17 amino acids. Germline V CDR1 and CDR2: SGHTS, YDEGEE.

The gene calls are TRBV30 and TRBJ2-1; TRBD2 agrees at 10 bases. The CDR3 is 15 amino acids. CDR1 is GTSNPN and CDR2 is SVGIG in the germline V gene (reference sequence). The V segment lost 7 bases and the J segment 4 bases; nucleotides outside the gene matches: 10. The CDR3 region has the DNA TGTGCCTCCTACCTAGCGGGAGTTCAATACAATGAGCAGTTCTTC. It is translated as CASYLAGVQYNEQFF.

The chain employs TRBV6-1 and TRBJ1-1; D is undetermined. The CDR3 totals 14 residues. Per the germline V gene, CDR1 is MNHNS and CDR2 is SASEGT. V lost 6 bases, J lost 1 base, and 12 bases lay in between. This CDR3 is CASSPGRTNTEAFF. Here the CDR3 DNA reads TGTGCCAGCAGCCCTGGGAGGACGAACACTGAAGCTTTCTTT.

The chain carries TRBV5-1 and TRBJ2-1, with D hard to call. The ends were cut back, 2 bases at V and 9 bases at J, with 24 bases in the middle. This CDR3 comprises 17 residues. CDR1 SGHRS and CDR2 YFSETQ come from the germline V gene. DNA for the CDR3: TGCGCCAGCAGCTTCGTTCCGGGTCCACGAGGCTTGGGTGAGCAGTTCTTC. It is translated as CASSFVPGPRGLGEQFF.

The sample holds a few counts of this clone. The V and J genes are TRBV6-1 and TRBJ2-7; 11 nucleotides match TRBD2. The CDR3 totals 13 residues. Looked up from germline, CDR1 is MNHNS and CDR2 is SASEGT. V shed 10 bases, J shed 3 bases, and the junction held 5 bases outside the gene matches. For the CDR3, the DNA is TGTGCCACTACTAGCGGGAGCGACTACGAGCAGTACTTC. Its protein is CATTSGSDYEQYF.

The V and J genes are TRBV4-2 and TRBJ2-7; 12 bases line up with TRBD2. Germline CDR1 LGHNA, CDR2 YNFKEQ. The ends lost 2 bases at V and 0 bases at J; junction bases unmatched: 8. The CDR3 spans 18 residues. The CDR3 region has the DNA TGTGCCAGCAGCCAATGGACTAGCGGGAACTCGCTCTCCTACGAGCAGTACTTC. As protein: CASSQWTSGNSLSYEQYF.

The gene calls are TRBV21-1 and TRBJ2-5; the table names TRBD2, a call not compared with the DNA. TRBV21-1 is noted as a pseudogene. The CDR3 extends over 16 amino acids. DNA of the CDR3: TGTGCCAGCAGCAACTACGGACTAGCGTACAGAGAGACCCAGTACTTC. Translation gives CASSNYGLAYRETQYF.

V usage is TRBV27 and J usage is TRBJ2-1; 10 nucleotides line up with TRBD2. V lost 3 bases and J lost 3; bases outside the gene matches: 5. The CDR3 has 16 residues. CDR1 and CDR2 (germline): MNHEY, SMNVEV (reference sequence). The CDR3 DNA follows: TGTGCCAGCAGTTTCATAGCGGGGGGCCTCTACAATGAGCAGTTCTTC. Translated, it gives CASSFIAGGLYNEQFF.

The chain has TRBV2 and TRBJ1-1; D perhaps matches TRBD1 (5 bases). The CDR3 totals 16 residues. Germline V gives CDR1 SNHLY, CDR2 FYNNEI. V lost 4 bases to trimming and J lost 0 bases, with 15 bases between them. The CDR3 DNA sequence: TGTGCCAGCAGTGGAGCAGGGTCAGTTTTGAACACTGAAGCTTTCTTT. This encodes CASSGAGSVLNTEAFF.

The V call is TRBV6-6, the J call TRBJ2-3; 10 bases map to TRBD2. V lost 7 bases, J lost 3 bases, and 7 bases stayed unmatched. Per the germline V gene, CDR1 is MNHNY and CDR2 is SVGAGI (reference sequence). CDR3 length: 15 residues. The CDR3 DNA is TGTGCCAGCACCAGACTAGCGGGTAGAACAGATACGCAGTATTTT. Encoded protein: CASTRLAGRTDTQYF.